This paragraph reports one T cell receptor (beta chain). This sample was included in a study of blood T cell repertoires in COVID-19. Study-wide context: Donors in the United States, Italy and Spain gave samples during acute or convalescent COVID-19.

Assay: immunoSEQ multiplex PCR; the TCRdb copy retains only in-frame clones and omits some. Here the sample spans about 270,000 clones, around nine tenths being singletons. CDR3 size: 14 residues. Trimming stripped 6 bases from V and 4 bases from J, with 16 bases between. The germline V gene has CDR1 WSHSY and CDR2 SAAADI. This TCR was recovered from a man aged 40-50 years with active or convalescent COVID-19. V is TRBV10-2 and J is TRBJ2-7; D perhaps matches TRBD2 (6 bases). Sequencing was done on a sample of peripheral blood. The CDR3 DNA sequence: TGCGCCAGCAGGGACCACGGGGGAGGATACGAGCAGTACTTC. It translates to CASRDHGGGYEQYF.